The 30 T cell receptor beta chains below were found in one sample sequenced in a study of Ad26.COV2.S vaccination and SARS-CoV-2 variants. The repertoire was sequenced with immunoSEQ multiplex PCR; TCRdb's copy has only in-frame clones and lacks some. This table holds around 320,000 clones, over 75% found once. The treatment denotes: some 20 received Ad26.COV2.S at low or high dose, single or two shots; about 5 received placebo; per-sample allocation not given. Sampling was done on day 63 after the first vaccine or placebo injection. Sequences were derived from peripheral blood, sampled in a trial of Ad26.COV2.S vaccine versus placebo. Source of these receptors: a person aged 18 to 65 who received the Ad26.COV2.S COVID-19 vaccine or a placebo.

The CDR3 region has the DNA TGTGCCATCACCGCAGCGAGTGGTTGGGATGTTTTCTTT. It encodes CAITAASGWDVFF. The chain employs TRBV10-3 and TRBJ1-1, with D hard to call. Between the trimmed V and J ends, which lost 7 bases and 13 bases, there was a span of 22 bases. CDR3 length: 13 residues. CDR1 ENHRY and CDR2 SYGVKD come from the germline V gene.

CDR3 residues: CASSNRVTDTQYF. DNA for the CDR3: TGTGCCAGCAGCAACAGGGTTACAGATACGCAGTATTTT. The chain couples TRBV7-2 to TRBJ2-3, with D possibly matching TRBD1 (6 bases). Germline lookup yields CDR1 SGHTA and CDR2 FQGNSA. Trimming shortened V by 5 bases and J by 3 bases, and 9 bases separated the two germline ends. The length of the CDR3 is 13 residues.

V and J are TRBV9 and TRBJ2-3; a weak D match, TRBD2 (5 bases). V was trimmed by 0 bases and J by 0 bases, leaving 8 bases between them. Germline assignment: CDR1 SGDLS and CDR2 YYNGEE. The CDR3 covers 15 residues. This CDR3 reads CASSVAGESTDTQYF. As DNA, the CDR3 is TGTGCCAGCAGCGTAGCCGGGGAGAGCACAGATACGCAGTATTTT.

This rearrangement joins TRBV3-1 (or the pseudogene TRBV3-2) to TRBJ2-7, with D possibly TRBD2 on 5 matching bases. With 0 bases removed from V and 2 bases from J, the gap between germline ends came to 8 bases. This CDR3 is 14 amino acids long. Looked up from germline, CDR1 is LGHDT and CDR2 is YNNKEL (reference sequence). CDR3 in amino acids: CASSQDQAAYEQYF. Written as DNA, the CDR3 is TGTGCCAGCAGCCAAGATCAAGCGGCCTACGAGCAGTACTTC.

This sequence joins TRBV4-2 and TRBJ2-5; 12 bases are shared with TRBD2. V gave up 0 bases and J gave up 5 bases; unmatched junction bases: 7. Germline CDR1 LGHNA, CDR2 YNFKEQ. This CDR3 has 17 amino acids. CDR3 in amino acids: CASSQESSGGAGETQYF. The CDR3 DNA reads TGTGCCAGCAGCCAAGAATCTAGCGGGGGGGCAGGGGAGACCCAGTACTTC.

The rearrangement uses TRBV29-1 and TRBJ1-4; no clear D. V was clipped by 1 base and J by 6 bases, with 12 bases between them. Germline V CDR1 and CDR2: SQVTM, ANQGSEA. The CDR3 runs 14 residues. The CDR3 loop is CSVEAGVGDEKLFF. The DNA for the CDR3 is TGCAGCGTTGAAGCAGGAGTTGGGGATGAAAAACTGTTTTTT.

This clone is a singleton in its sample. This rearrangement joins TRBV30 to TRBJ1-1; D not certain. V dropped 4 bases and J dropped 5 bases, with 17 bases sitting between them. The CDR3 is 14 residues long. The germline CDR1 and CDR2 sequences are GTSNPN and SVGIG (reference sequence). Written as DNA, the CDR3 is TGTGCCTGGACGCTCGGCAAGCCGGGGACTGAAGCTTTCTTT. Amino acid sequence: CAWTLGKPGTEAFF. The whole variable domain, remainder taken from reference TRBV30 and TRBJ1-1, is SQTIHQWPATLVQPVGSPLSLECTVEGTSNPNLYWYRQAAGRGLQLLFYSVGIGQISSEVPQNLSASRPQDRQFILSSKKLLLSDSGFYLCAWTLGKPGTEAFFGQGTRLTVV.

The CDR3 reads CASRSLVAYEQYF. CDR3 nucleotide sequence: TGCGCCAGCCGCTCCCTAGTGGCCTACGAGCAGTACTTC. The rearrangement joins TRBV10-2 to TRBJ2-7; D remains unclear. Germline V CDR1 and CDR2: WSHSY, SAAADI. This CDR3 spans 13 amino acids. The V end was cut by 8 bases, the J end by 2 bases, with 13 bases between.

The chain carries TRBV18 and TRBJ1-1; D is unclear. With 4 bases removed from V and 5 bases from J, the gap between germline ends came to 11 bases. This CDR3 has 13 residues. Germline CDR1 and CDR2: KGHSH and LQKENI. The CDR3 sequence: CASSLTVGTEAFF. DNA for the CDR3: TGTGCCAGCTCACTTACGGTGGGGACTGAAGCTTTCTTT. Filled out from reference TRBV18 and TRBJ1-1, the complete variable domain reads NAGVMQNPRHLVRRRGQEARLRCSPMKGHSHVYWYRQLPEEGLKFMVYLQKENIIDESGMPKERFSAEFPKEGPSILRIQQVVRGDSAAYFCASSLTVGTEAFFGQGTRLTVV.

The chain combines TRBV15 with TRBJ2-3; unclear D gene. CDR3 length equals 17 residues. The V gene's germline CDR1 is LNHNV and CDR2 YYDKDF (reference sequence). Trimming took off 1 base at V and 0 bases at J, with 14 bases between the two ends. The CDR3 nucleotides are TGTGCCACCAGCAGAGGCTCCCTTGGGATAAGCACAGATACGCAGTATTTT. Translating gives CATSRGSLGISTDTQYF.

The CDR3 nucleotides read TGTGCCAGCAGCTCTACAGGGGCAAGGGCGGACACCATATATTTT. Translation: CASSSTGARADTIYF. The J gene is TRBJ1-3, the V gene TRBV7-6, with 7 bases lining up with TRBD1. This CDR3 spans 15 amino acids. V lost 4 bases and J lost 8; bases outside the gene matches: 11. The germline gives CDR1 SGHVS, CDR2 FNYEAQ.

The chain recombines TRBV6-6 with TRBJ1-2; D not certain. CDR3 length: 14 amino acids. Germline loops: CDR1 MNHNY, CDR2 SVGAGI (reference sequence). The V and J ends lost 1 base and 0 bases respectively, with 6 bases between them. The CDR3, as DNA: TGTGCCAGCAGTTACTTTTCTCCTAACTATGGCTACACCTTC. Its protein product is CASSYFSPNYGYTF.

The J gene is TRBJ2-7, the V gene TRBV5-6, with D tentatively TRBD2 (6 bases). The V gene lost 3 bases and the J gene lost 6 bases, with 19 bases spanning the gap. CDR3 size: 15 residues. Germline V gene lookup returns CDR1 SGHDT and CDR2 YYEEEE. This chain's CDR3 is CASSYLDGLFREQYF. DNA of the CDR3: TGTGCCAGCAGCTACCTGGACGGACTATTTCGCGAGCAGTACTTC.

The chain combines TRBV2 with TRBJ1-1, with D maybe TRBD1 (5 bases). The V and J ends lost 3 bases and 5 bases respectively, with 10 bases between them. The CDR3 contains 13 residues. The germline gives CDR1 SNHLY, CDR2 FYNNEI. The CDR3 protein is CASSDHGGTEAFF. DNA for the CDR3: TGTGCCAGCAGTGACCACGGGGGAACTGAAGCTTTCTTT.

CDR3 region: CASSRGGGADTQYF. The CDR3 coding sequence is TGCGCCAGCAGTCGGGGGGGAGGTGCCGATACGCAGTATTTT. This chain joins TRBV5-1 and TRBJ2-3; 8 bases agree with TRBD2. V was clipped by 5 bases and J by 6 bases; unmatched bases: 8. The germline V gene has CDR1 SGHRS and CDR2 YFSETQ. This CDR3 is built from 14 residues.

About this clone: Different DNA sequences within this sample yield the same CDR3. The chain recombines TRBV5-1 with TRBJ1-1, with D hard to call. V was shortened by 2 bases and J by 0 bases, with 5 bases between the two germline ends. Per germline, CDR1 SGHRS and CDR2 YFSETQ. The CDR3 loop spans 13 amino acids. This chain's CDR3 is CASSLSVNTEAFF. CDR3 bases: TGCGCCAGCAGCTTATCGGTGAACACTGAAGCTTTCTTT.

The J gene is TRBJ2-1, the V gene TRBV7-2; D is perhaps TRBD1 (5 bases). V lost 5 bases and J lost 4, with 18 bases in between. The CDR3 has 16 residues. CDR1 is SGHTA and CDR2 is FQGNSA in the germline V gene. For the CDR3, the DNA is TGTGCCAGCAGCCCATGGGCAGGGCCTAGTTACAATGAGCAGTTCTTC. Its protein product is CASSPWAGPSYNEQFF.

V gene TRBV7-2 combines with J gene TRBJ1-5; D gene uncertain. Trimming removed 5 bases at V and 12 bases at J, with 17 bases between. The CDR3 runs to 13 residues. Germline CDR1 is SGHTA and CDR2 is FQGNSA. The CDR3, as DNA: TGTGCCAGCAGCGCGGCCGCGGCCTTTAGCCAGCATTTT. This codes for CASSAAAAFSQHF.

This clone has just one count. The gene calls are TRBV29-1 and TRBJ1-2; 9 nucleotides match TRBD1. Unmatched junction bases numbered 8, after V lost 6 bases and J lost 6 bases. Germline loops: CDR1 SQVTM, CDR2 ANQGSEA. The CDR3 sequence is 13 residues long. CDR3 region: CSVGDRVDNGYTF. The CDR3 nucleotides are TGCAGCGTGGGGGACAGGGTGGATAATGGCTACACCTTC.

The rearrangement links TRBV21-1 to TRBJ2-2; TRBD2, the table's D call, was not compared with the DNA. TRBV21-1 is labeled a pseudogene. This CDR3 has 17 residues. The CDR3 protein is CASSKAERGVNTGELFF. The CDR3, as DNA: TGTGCCAGCAGCAAAGCGGAGCGGGGGGTAAACACCGGGGAGCTGTTTTTT.

The CDR3 DNA is TGTGCCAGCAGCGCAGACAGGGGGTTCGTTCAGCCCCAGCATTTT. Translating it yields CASSADRGFVQPQHF. The chain combines TRBV2 with TRBJ1-5; 9 bases align to TRBD1. This CDR3 has 15 amino acids. Trimming cost V 6 bases and J 6 bases; bases outside gene matches: 9. Germline lookup yields CDR1 SNHLY and CDR2 FYNNEI.

The rearrangement links TRBV6-5 to TRBJ2-5; tentatively, D is TRBD1 (5 bases). V was cut by 2 bases and J by 5 bases, with 12 bases left in between. This CDR3 is built from 14 residues. The V gene's germline CDR1 is MNHEY and CDR2 SVGAGI. CDR3 protein: CASSYLRRGETQYF. The DNA of the CDR3 is TGTGCCAGCAGTTACCTGAGAAGGGGCGAGACCCAGTACTTC.

V is TRBV25-1 and J is TRBJ1-1, with D maybe TRBD1 (6 bases). The CDR3 loop spans 14 amino acids. Germline CDR1 is MGHDK and CDR2 is SYGVNS. The ends were cut back, 8 bases at V and 3 bases at J, with 16 bases in the middle. The CDR3 loop reads CASGGGPGDTEAFF. In nucleotides, the CDR3 is TGTGCCAGCGGGGGGGGGCCTGGGGACACTGAAGCTTTCTTT.

The rearrangement links TRBV19 to TRBJ1-2; D ambiguous. Per the germline V gene, CDR1 is LNHDA and CDR2 is SQIVND (reference sequence). V was pared by 7 bases and J by 4 bases, with 7 bases between. This CDR3 contains 11 residues. CDR3 in DNA: TGTGCCAGTACCACTGGCTATGGCTACACCTTC. As protein: CASTTGYGYTF.

This rearrangement joins TRBV10-3 to TRBJ1-5; D gene uncertain. Germline V gene lookup returns CDR1 ENHRY and CDR2 SYGVKD. CDR3 size: 14 residues. The germline V and J ends were trimmed by 2 bases and 9 bases, with 14 bases remaining between them. The CDR3: CAISEGIGLGPQHF. The CDR3 region has the DNA TGTGCCATCAGTGAGGGGATAGGGCTGGGGCCCCAGCATTTT.

The J gene is TRBJ1-5, the V gene TRBV7-8; D perhaps matches TRBD1 (5 bases). Trimming took 0 bases from V and 3 from J, leaving 18 bases between them. The CDR3 runs 18 residues. Germline CDR1 and CDR2: SGHVS and FQNEAQ. The chain's CDR3 is CASSLAPWAGLLNQPQHF. In DNA form, the CDR3 reads TGTGCCAGCAGCTTAGCCCCTTGGGCAGGGCTTCTCAATCAGCCCCAGCATTTT.

The rearrangement links TRBV6-5 to TRBJ2-3, with D maybe TRBD2 (7 bases). Trimming removed 8 bases at V and 4 bases at J, with 16 bases between. This CDR3 has 14 amino acids. Looked up from germline, CDR1 is MNHEY and CDR2 is SVGAGI. This chain's CDR3 is CASGGGVRADTQYF. Here the CDR3 DNA reads TGTGCCAGCGGAGGGGGGGTTAGGGCAGATACGCAGTATTTT.

This clone was detected once. J is TRBJ1-6 and V is TRBV6-5, with TRBD1 identical over 9 bases. The CDR3 extends over 15 amino acids. Trimming took 6 bases from V and 10 from J; bases not matched to a gene: 10. The germline gives CDR1 MNHEY, CDR2 SVGAGI. The CDR3 sequence: CASSGRQGGESPLHF. The CDR3 DNA reads TGTGCCAGCAGCGGAAGACAGGGGGGAGAATCACCCCTCCACTTT.

J is TRBJ1-2 and V is TRBV7-2; the D is unclear. This CDR3 contains 11 residues. V lost 4 bases and J lost 2, with 2 bases in between. Germline V lookup: CDR1 SGHTA, CDR2 FQGNSA. CDR3 DNA sequence: TGTGCCAGCAGCTCGAACTATGGCTACACCTTC. Residues: CASSSNYGYTF.

The chain combines TRBV2 with TRBJ2-5; D gene ambiguous. Trimming removed 1 base at V and 5 bases at J, with 5 bases between. From germline, CDR1 is SNHLY and CDR2 FYNNEI. The CDR3 totals 12 residues. The CDR3 sequence: CASSEVGETQYF. CDR3 DNA sequence: TGTGCCAGCAGTGAAGTGGGGGAGACCCAGTACTTC. The variable domain in full, with the rest retrieved from reference TRBV2 and TRBJ2-5, is EPEVTQTPSHQVTQMGQEVILRCVPISNHLYFYWYRQILGQKVEFLVSFYNNEISEKSEIFDDQFSVERPDGSNFTLKIRSTKLEDSAMYFCASSEVGETQYFGPGTRLLVL.